The next 7 T cell receptor beta chains were all read from a single sample in a study of blood T cell repertoires in COVID-19. Sequenced by immunoSEQ multiplex PCR; TCRdb stores in-frame clones only, minus some. The table has approximately 180,000 clones, roughly 84% seen once. Sequenced sample: peripheral blood. The receptors were gathered from a person aged 65 to 79 with COVID-19, enrolled during active disease.

The chain recombines TRBV19 with TRBJ2-7; 8 nucleotides line up with TRBD1. V dropped 4 bases and J dropped 4; count of bases not matched to a gene: 6. Germline V gene data show CDR1 as LNHDA and CDR2 as SQIVND (reference sequence). This CDR3 comprises 14 residues. The CDR3 DNA reads TGTGCCAGTAGTAGAACAGGGGGGCAATACGAGCAGTACTTC. This encodes CASSRTGGQYEQYF.

This rearrangement joins TRBV7-2 to TRBJ2-2; 11 bases are shared with TRBD1. CDR1 SGHTA and CDR2 FQGNSA come from the germline V gene. The CDR3 covers 15 residues. V trimming: 5 bases; J trimming: 6 bases; junction bases outside the gene matches: 5. DNA of the CDR3: TGTGCCAGCAGCCTTCGGACAGGGGGCCCCGGGGAGCTGTTTTTT. Amino acid sequence: CASSLRTGGPGELFF.

The gene calls are TRBV5-1 and TRBJ1-1; D uncertain. CDR3 size: 14 residues. Trimming removed 5 bases at V and 0 bases at J, with 11 bases between. CDR1 and CDR2 (germline): SGHRS, YFSETQ. Here the CDR3 reads CASSSYQMNTEAFF. The CDR3 DNA is TGCGCCAGCAGTTCGTACCAGATGAACACTGAAGCTTTCTTT.

V and J are TRBV11-2 and TRBJ2-1; 9 positions agree with TRBD1. Germline V lookup: CDR1 SGHAT, CDR2 FQNNGV. This CDR3 is built from 15 residues. Trimming took 6 bases from V and 7 from J; bases not matched to a gene: 10. CDR3 bases: TGTGCCAGCAGTTCGGGACAGGGCTATTGGAATGAGCAGTTCTTC. This codes for CASSSGQGYWNEQFF.

The rearrangement links TRBV7-3 to TRBJ2-3; 14 bases align to TRBD2. Germline V gene sequence: CDR1 SGHTA, CDR2 FQGTGA. The trim removed 8 bases at V and 2 bases at J, leaving 15 bases unmatched. CDR3 length: 19 residues. This CDR3 is CASPSGTSGSGWNTDTQYF. In DNA, the CDR3 is TGTGCCAGCCCATCCGGGACTAGCGGGAGTGGTTGGAACACAGATACGCAGTATTTT.

The V and J genes are TRBV27 and TRBJ1-1; 7 nucleotides agree with TRBD1. The V gene end was trimmed by 6 bases and the J gene end by 5 bases; junction bases not matched to a gene: 6. Germline CDR1 MNHEY, CDR2 SMNVEV (reference sequence). There are 13 residues in the CDR3. The CDR3 loop reads CASSQTGTTEAFF. The CDR3 DNA sequence: TGTGCCAGCAGCCAGACAGGGACGACTGAAGCTTTCTTT.

The chain combines TRBV28 with TRBJ2-7, with 9 bases aligning to TRBD2. CDR1 and CDR2 from the germline V gene are MDHEN and SYDVKM. The CDR3 loop spans 14 amino acids. V lost 9 bases and J lost 2; bases outside the gene matches: 8. The CDR3 is CASRGSGRTYEQYF. The CDR3, as DNA: TGTGCCAGTCGGGGTAGCGGGAGAACCTACGAGCAGTACTTC.